These 32 T cell receptor beta chains came from one sample sequenced in a study of T cell responses to AZD1222 COVID-19 vaccine. Clones were read by immunoSEQ multiplex PCR, and TCRdb kept only the in-frame ones, dropping some. The table shows some 130,000 clones, with roughly 82% occurring only once. The specimen was peripheral blood, collected on day 0 of AZD1222 vaccination. Receptors originate from an adult in good health.

The V and J genes are TRBV18 and TRBJ1-6; maybe TRBD1 (5 bases). The CDR3 runs 15 residues. Between the trimmed V and J ends, which lost 2 bases and 4 bases, there was a span of 9 bases. Germline V gives CDR1 KGHSH, CDR2 LQKENI. CDR3 bases: TGTGCCAGCTCACCAATCGGGGGATATAATTCACCCCTCCACTTT. Translation: CASSPIGGYNSPLHF.

The chain recombines TRBV10-1 with TRBJ1-6; 8 nucleotides match TRBD1. J gave up 7 bases and V 2 bases, and 1 base lay outside the gene matches. Germline V lookup: CDR1 WNHNN, CDR2 SYGVQD (reference sequence). This CDR3 is 14 amino acids long. The DNA for the CDR3 is TGCGCCAGCAGTGAGACAGGGGGGAATTCACCCCTCCACTTT. Its protein product is CASSETGGNSPLHF.

This clone was picked up a small number of times. The CDR3 coding sequence is TGTGCCAGCTCACCCGGGACAGGGAATGAAAAACTGTTTTTT. Its translation is CASSPGTGNEKLFF. V is TRBV18 and J is TRBJ1-4, with TRBD1 matching 9 bases. Germline CDR1 and CDR2: KGHSH and LQKENI. J was trimmed by 5 bases and V by 3 bases; bases with no gene match: 1. The CDR3 has 14 residues.

This clone showed up many times. This rearrangement joins TRBV27 to TRBJ1-6; D is perhaps TRBD1 (5 bases). Germline V lookup: CDR1 MNHEY, CDR2 SMNVEV (reference sequence). V was clipped by 7 bases and J by 5 bases, with 18 bases between them. This CDR3 spans 16 amino acids. CDR3 region: CASTPLAGSNNSPLHF. The CDR3 DNA reads TGTGCCAGCACCCCCTTGGCAGGGTCCAATAATTCACCCCTCCACTTT.

The rearrangement joins TRBV3-1 (or the pseudogene TRBV3-2) to TRBJ1-1; perhaps TRBD1 as D (5 bases). The CDR3 runs 15 residues. V lost 3 bases to trimming and J lost 1 base, with 12 bases between them. Germline lookup yields CDR1 LGHDT and CDR2 YNNKEL (reference sequence). The CDR3 region has the DNA TGTGCCAGCAGCCATATACAGGCGTCGAACACTGAAGCTTTCTTT. It codes for CASSHIQASNTEAFF.

The chain links TRBV12-3 or TRBV12-4 to TRBJ1-2; D unresolved. This CDR3 is 13 amino acids long. V gave up 5 bases and J gave up 3 bases, with 10 bases separating them. The DNA of the CDR3 is TGTGCCAGCAGTCCAGACGGATACTATGGCTACACCTTC. It codes for CASSPDGYYGYTF.

V is TRBV18 and J is TRBJ1-6; 8 bases match TRBD1. The CDR3 loop spans 14 amino acids. Trimming at V came to 4 bases and at J to 7 bases, leaving 3 bases not matched to a gene. Germline V lookup: CDR1 KGHSH, CDR2 LQKENI. The CDR3 reads CASSQDRENSPLHF. The CDR3 DNA sequence: TGTGCCAGCTCACAGGACAGGGAAAATTCACCCCTCCACTTT.

This clone was recorded once. The V call is TRBV6-5, the J call TRBJ1-5, with 7 nucleotides matching TRBD1. Germline V gene data show CDR1 as MNHEY and CDR2 as SVGAGI. The trim removed 6 bases at V and 4 bases at J, leaving 6 bases unmatched. The CDR3 extends over 14 amino acids. The CDR3 is CASSLGQKNQPQHF. Here the CDR3 DNA reads TGTGCCAGCAGCCTGGGACAGAAGAATCAGCCCCAGCATTTT.

The V and J genes are TRBV5-8 and TRBJ2-5; TRBD1 aligns across 8 bases. Germline loops: CDR1 SGHTS, CDR2 YDEGEE. The CDR3 loop spans 16 amino acids. Germline trimming cut 0 bases from V and 5 bases from J; bases unmatched to any gene: 9. DNA for the CDR3: TGTGCCAGCAGCTTGGGGGTCGCAGGGGGCAGGGAGACCCAGTACTTC. Translation: CASSLGVAGGRETQYF.

This chain links TRBV2 with TRBJ1-2; D gene unclear. Looked up from germline, CDR1 is SNHLY and CDR2 is FYNNEI. The V gene lost 6 bases and the J gene lost 8 bases, with 10 bases spanning the gap. The CDR3 is 11 residues long. For the CDR3, the DNA is TGTGCCAGCAGCGAGGTCAAGGGCTACACCTTC. It encodes CASSEVKGYTF.

This sequence joins TRBV28 and TRBJ2-3, with 7 bases matching TRBD1. The germline V gene encodes CDR1 MDHEN and CDR2 SYDVKM. This CDR3 is 14 amino acids long. J was trimmed by 5 bases and V by 5 bases; bases with no gene match: 7. CDR3 sequence reads: CASSPLRGRDTQYF. The CDR3 DNA sequence: TGTGCCAGCAGTCCTCTTAGGGGGCGAGATACGCAGTATTTT.

The chain has TRBV18 and TRBJ1-1; D gene ambiguous. V lost 2 bases and J lost 3, with 16 bases in between. Germline V gives CDR1 KGHSH, CDR2 LQKENI. This CDR3 region has 16 residues. The DNA for the CDR3 is TGTGCCAGCTCACCATGGAGGGATGAGGAGGACACTGAAGCTTTCTTT. This gives the protein CASSPWRDEEDTEAFF.

The chain couples TRBV5-6 to TRBJ2-5, with D unclear. Trimming took off 0 bases at V and 5 bases at J, with 11 bases between the two ends. Germline CDR1 reads SGHDT; CDR2 reads YYEEEE. The CDR3 runs to 14 residues. CDR3 DNA: TGTGCCAGCAGCTTGGAAGATCCCAACGAGACCCAGTACTTC. This codes for CASSLEDPNETQYF.

This chain links TRBV30 with TRBJ1-1; D remains ambiguous. Germline-derived CDR1 and CDR2 are GTSNPN and SVGIG (reference sequence). V was cut by 0 bases and J by 4 bases, with 9 bases left in between. The CDR3 totals 13 residues. The CDR3 DNA reads as TGTGCCTGGAGTGTACAGAAGGGCACTGAAGCTTTCTTT. Amino acid sequence: CAWSVQKGTEAFF.

V is TRBV9 and J is TRBJ1-2; 7 nucleotides agree with TRBD1. The trim removed 5 bases at V and 3 bases at J, leaving 7 bases unmatched. CDR3 length: 14 residues. Germline V CDR1 and CDR2: SGDLS, YYNGEE. The CDR3 DNA is TGTGCCAGCAGTGATAACAGGGGTGACTATGGCTACACCTTC. Amino acids: CASSDNRGDYGYTF.

The V and J genes are TRBV7-3 and TRBJ2-2, with D possibly TRBD1 on 6 matching bases. V was trimmed by 3 bases and J by 4 bases, leaving 9 bases between them. Germline values: CDR1 SGHTA, CDR2 FQGTGA. The CDR3 consists of 14 residues. The CDR3 nucleotides are TGTGCCAGCAGCTTGCGCAGGGGCACCGGGGAGCTGTTTTTT. The encoded protein is CASSLRRGTGELFF.

The DNA for the CDR3 is TGTGCCAGCGGGGGGTCCCCCAATCAGCCCCAGCATTTT. Protein product: CASGGSPNQPQHF. The V gene is TRBV28, the J gene TRBJ1-5; D is perhaps TRBD1 (5 bases). This CDR3 spans 13 amino acids. The V gene lost 8 bases and the J gene lost 3 bases, with 11 bases spanning the gap. Germline CDR1 is MDHEN and CDR2 is SYDVKM.

The V call is TRBV19, the J call TRBJ2-6; D assignment may be TRBD1 or TRBD2 (5 bases each). This CDR3 comprises 19 residues. Germline V gives CDR1 LNHDA, CDR2 SQIVND (reference sequence). Trimming pared 7 bases from V and 0 bases from J, leaving 22 bases between. This chain's CDR3 is CASTLMGTRVHSGANVLTF. CDR3 coding DNA: TGTGCCAGTACCCTCATGGGGACCAGGGTCCACTCTGGGGCCAACGTCCTGACTTTC.

This clone came up a few times. The chain is built from TRBV28 and TRBJ2-1; 7 nucleotides match TRBD1. CDR3 length: 15 residues. Germline CDR1 is MDHEN and CDR2 is SYDVKM. Losses at the gene ends were 6 bases for V and 3 bases for J; bases not matched to a gene: 8. CDR3 sequence (DNA): TGTGCCAGCAGCTCAGACAGGGTGTACTACAATGAGCAGTTCTTC. This codes for CASSSDRVYYNEQFF.

J is TRBJ1-1 and V is TRBV7-9; tentatively, D is TRBD1 (6 bases). Per the germline V gene, CDR1 is SEHNR and CDR2 is FQNEAQ (reference sequence). CDR3 length: 16 amino acids. V was clipped by 5 bases and J by 0 bases, with 16 bases between them. CDR3 region: CASSQKPGQMNTEAFF. The CDR3 region has the DNA TGTGCCAGCAGCCAGAAACCCGGACAGATGAACACTGAAGCTTTCTTT.

The chain links TRBV28 to TRBJ1-4; TRBD1 might be the D (5 bases). Germline values: CDR1 MDHEN, CDR2 SYDVKM. Deletions cut 3 bases from V and 14 bases from J, with 13 bases between. This CDR3 region has 12 residues. The CDR3 DNA is TGTGCCAGCAGTTTCCAGGGTATTGGGCTGTTTTTT. It translates to CASSFQGIGLFF.

V is TRBV7-9 and J is TRBJ1-2, with TRBD1 matching over 7 bases. Germline V lookup: CDR1 SEHNR, CDR2 FQNEAQ (reference sequence). The CDR3 is 14 amino acids. V was pared by 5 bases and J by 2 bases, with 5 bases of the junction left unmatched. Written as DNA, the CDR3 is TGTGCCAGCAGCCCCGGGACAGCCAACTATGGCTACACCTTC. Protein product: CASSPGTANYGYTF. Full variable domain (rest looked up from reference TRBV7-9 and TRBJ1-2): DTGVSQNPRHKITKRGQNVTFRCDPISEHNRLYWYRQTLGQGPEFLTYFQNEAQLEKSRLLSDRFSAERPKGSFSTLEIQRTEQGDSAMYLCASSPGTANYGYTFGSGTRLTVV.

The chain employs TRBV2 and TRBJ1-1; D not certain. Germline V lookup: CDR1 SNHLY, CDR2 FYNNEI. The length of the CDR3 is 15 residues. Trimming left V 0 bases short and J 5 bases short, with 13 bases between. This CDR3 is CASSEALGDGTEAFF. As DNA, the CDR3 is TGTGCCAGCAGTGAAGCGCTTGGGGATGGGACTGAAGCTTTCTTT.

The chain has TRBV5-1 and TRBJ2-5; 12 positions match TRBD2. The CDR3 spans 18 residues. Per the germline V gene, CDR1 is SGHRS and CDR2 is YFSETQ. J lost 4 bases, V lost 0 bases, and 10 bases had no gene match. This CDR3 reads CASSLARLAGGQGETQYF. CDR3 sequence (DNA): TGCGCCAGCAGCTTGGCCCGGCTAGCGGGGGGGCAGGGAGAGACCCAGTACTTC.

The V gene is TRBV28, the J gene TRBJ1-2; a possible D gene is TRBD1 (6 bases). The V gene lost 3 bases and the J gene lost 8 bases, with 13 bases spanning the gap. The CDR3 contains 13 residues. Germline V CDR1 and CDR2: MDHEN, SYDVKM. CDR3 residues: CASSFGGLRGYTF. CDR3 sequence (DNA): TGTGCCAGCAGTTTCGGGGGGCTTAGGGGCTACACCTTC.

This chain uses TRBV6-2 or TRBV6-3 with TRBJ1-4; D remains ambiguous. The CDR3 is 14 residues long. V lost 5 bases to trimming and J lost 0 bases, with 7 bases between them. CDR1 and CDR2 (germline): MNHEY, SVGEGT. CDR3 in DNA: TGTGCCAGCAGTCCGTTCGCAACTAATGAAAAACTGTTTTTT. As protein: CASSPFATNEKLFF.

The chain carries TRBV28 and TRBJ2-1, with TRBD2 matching over 7 bases. The V gene's germline CDR1 is MDHEN and CDR2 SYDVKM. The CDR3 is 12 amino acids. V dropped 6 bases and J dropped 12; count of bases not matched to a gene: 8. CDR3 sequence: CASRGGERLQFF. CDR3 DNA: TGTGCCAGCAGGGGAGGGGAGCGGCTGCAGTTCTTC.

V usage is TRBV6-2 or TRBV6-3 and J usage is TRBJ2-1; the match to TRBD1 covers 7 bases. This CDR3 is built from 14 residues. Germline V gene data show CDR1 as MNHEY and CDR2 as SVGEGT. V was pared by 5 bases and J by 6 bases, with 7 bases of the junction left unmatched. The DNA of the CDR3 is TGTGCCAGCAGTCGACAGGGTGGACGCAATGAGCAGTTCTTC. Residues: CASSRQGGRNEQFF.

CDR3 DNA: TGCAGCGTTGGGGTCGGAGCTAACTATGGCTACACCTTC. Its translation: CSVGVGANYGYTF. The chain combines TRBV29-1 with TRBJ1-2, with unresolved D. Trimming left V 4 bases short and J 0 bases short, with 9 bases between. This CDR3 has 13 amino acids. Germline values: CDR1 SQVTM, CDR2 ANQGSEA.

This clone was counted only a few times. The CDR3 region has the DNA TGTGCCAGCAGTGACATAGCCGGGACAGGGAGAAACTATGGCTACACCTTC. Protein product: CASSDIAGTGRNYGYTF. This chain uses TRBV6-4 with TRBJ1-2; 9 bases align to TRBD1. With 2 bases clipped from V and 2 bases from J, the junction kept 9 bases outside the gene matches. The germline gives CDR1 MRHNA, CDR2 SNTAGT. This CDR3 contains 17 residues.

The chain carries TRBV7-8 and TRBJ1-1; D possibly corresponds to TRBD1 (5 bases). Germline lookup yields CDR1 SGHVS and CDR2 FQNEAQ. With 5 bases removed from V and 0 bases from J, the gap between germline ends came to 13 bases. This CDR3 comprises 15 residues. CDR3 in amino acids: CASSERFRVNTEAFF. The CDR3 DNA sequence: TGTGCCAGCAGCGAAAGGTTCAGGGTGAACACTGAAGCTTTCTTT.

The chain is built from TRBV18 and TRBJ1-4; D ambiguous. Germline assignment: CDR1 KGHSH and CDR2 LQKENI. The CDR3 has 11 residues. V lost 6 bases, J lost 8 bases, and 7 bases lay in between. The CDR3 is CASSPGEKLFF. CDR3 DNA: TGTGCCAGCTCCCCTGGGGAAAAACTGTTTTTT.